This TCR beta chain was captured by sequencing in a study of T cell responses to AZD1222 COVID-19 vaccine. Study-wide results and limits: Rises in breadth and depth of Spike-specific TCRs came after two AZD1222 doses. Only a handful of AZD1222 recipients tested seropositive at baseline. Repertoires were obtained only post-peak T cell response.

The CDR3 consists of 16 residues. Germline loops: CDR1 SGHRS, CDR2 YFSETQ. V shed 0 bases and J shed 5 bases, with 18 bases lying between them. About this clone: Antigen: not known.

The table came from immunoSEQ multiplex PCR; TCRdb's copy has only in-frame clones and leaves some out. Here the sample spans more than 140,000 clones, approximately 88% being singletons. Specimen: peripheral blood, collected on day 0 of AZD1222 vaccination. This chain joins TRBV5-1 and TRBJ2-7, with D tentatively TRBD1 or TRBD2 (5 bases each). The receptor was isolated from an adult in good health. The CDR3 region is CASSLEADTPRDEQYF. In nucleotides, the CDR3 is TGCGCCAGCAGCTTGGAAGCGGACACACCAAGGGACGAGCAGTACTTC.